Presented here are 7 T cell receptor beta chains from one specimen sequenced in a study of blood T cell repertoires in COVID-19 (dated by TCRdb to the early 2020s). Library preparation used the immunoSEQ multiplex PCR assay. TCRdb mirrors the immuneACCESS table, restricted to in-frame sequences. Some clones are absent from its copies; in checked studies, under half trace to an unresolved V gene, and the reason for the others is unknown. This sample has about 130,000 clones in its table, and about 75% of those were observed once. Clones ranked in the top ten supply over 15% of the sample. Sequenced sample: peripheral blood. These receptors originate from an elderly man with acute or convalescent COVID-19.

J is TRBJ2-2 and V is TRBV7-9; TRBD2 might be the D (6 bases). In germline, CDR1 is SEHNR, CDR2 FQNEAQ (reference sequence). The V end was cut by 4 bases, the J end by 2 bases, with 11 bases between. The CDR3 runs 15 residues. The DNA of the CDR3 is TGTGCCAGCAGCTCCTGGGAGGTAAACACCGGGGAGCTGTTTTTT. Protein sequence: CASSSWEVNTGELFF.

Only a few counts were recorded for this clone. Here the CDR3 DNA reads TGTGCCAGCAGCACCGCACTAGCGGGGGTCACAGATACGCAGTATTTT. The encoded protein is CASSTALAGVTDTQYF. This chain uses TRBV7-9 with TRBJ2-3, with 11 positions matching TRBD2. From germline, CDR1 is SEHNR and CDR2 FQNEAQ (reference sequence). Trimming at V came to 5 bases and at J to 2 bases, leaving 6 bases not matched to a gene. This CDR3 contains 16 residues.

The V and J genes are TRBV3-1 (or the pseudogene TRBV3-2) and TRBJ1-3, with TRBD1 matching 8 bases. V lost 0 bases to trimming and J lost 0 bases; unmatched junction nucleotides: 7. CDR3 size: 18 residues. The V gene's germline CDR1 is LGHDT and CDR2 YNNKEL (reference sequence). CDR3 nucleotide sequence: TGTGCCAGCAGCCAAGAGGCAGGGGGCCTAAGCTCTGGAAACACCATATATTTT. It is translated as CASSQEAGGLSSGNTIYF.

The V call is TRBV29-1, the J call TRBJ1-1; D gene ambiguous. Looked up from germline, CDR1 is SQVTM and CDR2 is ANQGSEA. This CDR3 has 11 residues. Trimming stripped 7 bases from V and 3 bases from J, with 9 bases between. CDR3 residues: CSAVPDTEAFF. The CDR3 DNA reads as TGCAGCGCGGTCCCGGACACTGAAGCTTTCTTT.

The CDR3 loop reads CASKRGGHNSYEQYF. CDR3 in DNA: TGTGCCAGCAAGCGCGGGGGACATAACTCCTACGAGCAGTACTTC. The chain uses TRBV28 and TRBJ2-7; D perhaps matches TRBD2 (7 bases). Germline lookup yields CDR1 MDHEN and CDR2 SYDVKM. The CDR3 consists of 15 residues. Trimming took 7 bases from V and 0 from J, leaving 16 bases between them.

J is TRBJ1-2 and V is TRBV18; 7 bases match TRBD1. J lost 4 bases, V lost 8 bases, and 7 bases had no gene match. Germline V gives CDR1 KGHSH, CDR2 LQKENI. The CDR3 is made up of 13 amino acids. CDR3 nucleotides: TGTGCCAGCACCGCCGGGACAGTCTATGGCTACACCTTC. Translated, it gives CASTAGTVYGYTF.

The J gene is TRBJ2-3, the V gene TRBV11-2; 7 bases align to TRBD2. The CDR3 contains 12 residues. From germline, CDR1 is SGHAT and CDR2 FQNNGV. The junction had 7 bases not matched to a gene; V was cut back by 5 bases and J by 11 bases. CDR3 coding DNA: TGTGCCAGCAGCATCCCTGGGGGGGGGCAGTATTTT. This gives the protein CASSIPGGGQYF. Using reference TRBV11-2 and TRBJ2-3 for the parts outside the CDR3, the full variable domain is EAGVAQSPRYKIIEKRQSVAFWCNPISGHATLYWYQQILGQGPKLLIQFQNNGVVDDSQLPKDRFSAERLKGVDSTLKIQPAKLEDSAVYLCASSIPGGGQYFGPGTRLTVL.